This TCR beta chain was retrieved from a study of spatial heterogeneity in lung cancer. Whole-study context: There were, on average, more than 9.5 raw-read appearances for each unique TCR and UMI combination.

Time point here: sample taken at primary tumor resection. Samples were donated by 72 untreated early-stage non-small cell lung cancer patients. In each case, whole RNA from tumor, nontumor lung or frozen PBMC was sequenced unsorted. This clonotype was seen only a few times. Its antigen is currently unknown. General study points: The number of expanded tumor alpha and beta chains correlated with mutation number.

A distinct unique molecular identifier was carried by each TCR cDNA molecule. TCRdb reprocessed the 5' RACE reads via MiXCR and lists one record per CDR3 protein. Among about 16,000 distinct CDR3 sequences, nearly 7% were seen once, and the ten largest hold around 20%. The specimen comprised lung tumor tissue, sampled at surgery. The source of this sequence is a female donor with early-stage non-small cell lung cancer.

CDR3 coding DNA: TGTGCTAGTGGTGCCCCCAGGATCAACACCGGGGAGCTGTTTTTT. It translates to CASGAPRINTGELFF. The chain has TRBV12-5 and TRBJ2-2; D is unresolved. The CDR3 length is 15 residues. V lost 5 bases, J lost 2 bases, and 12 bases lay in between. Germline V gene lookup returns CDR1 LGHNT and CDR2 FRNRAP.